This section outlines one T cell receptor (beta chain) sequence together with its context. Its antigen is not identified. This entry comes from a study of OX40 agonist ivuxolimab in advanced cancers. Produced via immunoSEQ multiplex PCR; TCRdb's table is partial and in-frame only. The sample holds around 20,000 clones; about three quarters are singletons and the top ten take 15% to 20%. Whole-study findings and limits: The study observed clonal expansion of CD4+ and CD8+ blood T cells by week 6 at 0.1 to 3.0 mg/kg. CD8+ T cells showed, on average, more clonal expansion than CD4+ cells. Some of the lowest clonal expansion was seen in partial responders at 0.1-3.0 mg/kg.

Trimming took 0 bases from V and 5 from J; bases not matched to a gene: 4. The CDR3 runs 15 residues. Germline values: CDR1 LGHNA, CDR2 YNFKEQ. The rearrangement joins TRBV4-2 to TRBJ2-7, with 10 bases lining up with TRBD2. The sample in question was CD4+ or CD8+ T cells sorted from blood, obtained in a trial of the OX40 agonist ivuxolimab. The receptor comes from an adult with an advanced solid tumor such as melanoma, head and neck, liver or kidney cancer. The CDR3 sequence is CASSQDGGLANEQYF. The CDR3, as DNA: TGTGCCAGCAGCCAAGATGGGGGACTAGCGAACGAGCAGTACTTC.